This TCR beta chain was identified in a study of cytomegalovirus exposure and HLA in healthy donors. Study observations and caveats: Segments of the TCR beta V type were, in most cases, productive about 90% or about 30% of the time in an earlier analysis. Several of the most significant clusters appeared, in a later analysis, to be linked to common viral pathogens.

This clone has more than one count but fewer than ten. Its antigen is currently unknown. The PCR had 60 Vbeta and 13 Jbeta primers. As handled by the study authors: Approximately 11 million of the roughly 80 million unique TCR beta chains counted in a later analysis were shared. Some clones are missing from TCRdb's copy, which holds only in-frame ones; the method was immunoSEQ multiplex PCR. V, J and clone size derive from that table, while D and trimming were established from the DNA sequence. The sample lists about 160,000 clones; 70% to 80% were seen once. The TCR was taken from a human donor in good health. What was sequenced was PBMCs.

CDR3 in amino acids: CASRNRQGNSEKLFF. CDR3 DNA: TGTGCCAGCAGAAATAGACAGGGGAATTCTGAAAAACTGTTTTTT. The V gene is TRBV2, the J gene TRBJ1-4, with TRBD1 matching over 8 bases. V dropped 6 bases and J dropped 7; count of bases not matched to a gene: 10. The CDR3 loop spans 15 amino acids. CDR1 and CDR2 (germline): SNHLY, FYNNEI.